The 3 T cell receptor beta chains given below trace back to one sample, sequenced in a study of blood T cell repertoires in COVID-19. The repertoire was sequenced with immunoSEQ multiplex PCR; TCRdb's copy has only in-frame clones and lacks some. Here the sample spans roughly 300,000 clones, approximately 86% being singletons. The sample was PBMCs or T cells enriched from blood (not recorded which). The receptors originated from a middle-aged woman with acute COVID-19.

The chain joins TRBV14 to TRBJ2-7; 7 bases map to TRBD1. The trim removed 4 bases at V and 3 bases at J, leaving 3 bases unmatched. Germline CDR1 SGHDN, CDR2 FVKESK. This CDR3 has 13 residues. The CDR3 DNA sequence: TGTGCCAGCAGCCGGACAGGCGTCTACGAGCAGTACTTC. Amino acids: CASSRTGVYEQYF. The full variable domain, with the rest looked up from reference TRBV14 and TRBJ2-7, is EAGVTQFPSHSVIEKGQTVTLRCDPISGHDNLYWYRRVMGKEIKFLLHFVKESKQDESGMPNNRFLAERTGGTYSTLKVQPAELEDSGVYFCASSRTGVYEQYFGPGTRLTVT.

The J gene is TRBJ1-2, the V gene TRBV7-2; 8 bases are a match to TRBD1. Germline V gives CDR1 SGHTA, CDR2 FQGNSA. The ends lost 5 bases at V and 1 base at J; junction bases unmatched: 6. The CDR3 totals 15 residues. The CDR3 sequence: CASSITGGGNYGYTF. CDR3 nucleotide sequence: TGTGCCAGCAGCATCACAGGGGGAGGTAACTATGGCTACACCTTC.

DNA for the CDR3: TGTGCCAGCAGTTATAATCAGGGCGCGACTAGGAATGAGCAGTTCTTC. Its translation is CASSYNQGATRNEQFF. J is TRBJ2-1 and V is TRBV6-2 or TRBV6-3; perhaps TRBD2 as D (6 bases). The germline V gene has CDR1 MNHEY and CDR2 SVGEGT. The CDR3 consists of 16 residues. V was trimmed by 3 bases and J by 7 bases, leaving 19 bases between them.